The 32 T cell receptor beta chains listed next were all sequenced from one sample in a study of cytomegalovirus exposure and HLA in healthy donors. 60 Vbeta and 13 Jbeta primers were used in PCR. Sequencing used immunoSEQ multiplex PCR; TCRdb keeps in-frame clones, though not all of them. The sample carries more than 95,000 clones, roughly 70% recorded once. The source material was PBMCs. The receptors stem from a woman in her 50s in good health and CMV-seropositive.

J is TRBJ2-1 and V is TRBV5-4, with no clear D. Germline assignment: CDR1 SGHNT and CDR2 YYREEE (reference sequence). V was clipped by 4 bases and J by 0 bases, with 2 bases between them. The CDR3 has 12 residues. CDR3 coding DNA: TGTGCCAGCAGCCGCTCCTACAATGAGCAGTTCTTC. This sequence encodes CASSRSYNEQFF. The whole variable domain, filled in from reference TRBV5-4 and TRBJ2-1, reads ETGVTQSPTHLIKTRGQQVTLRCSSQSGHNTVSWYQQALGQGPQFIFQYYREEENGRGNFPPRFSGLQFPNYSSELNVNALELDDSALYLCASSRSYNEQFFGPGTRLTVL.

The chain links TRBV29-1 to TRBJ1-1; D is unresolved. This CDR3 is 14 amino acids long. Deletions cut 1 base from V and 0 bases from J, with 9 bases between. Germline CDR1 SQVTM, CDR2 ANQGSEA. The CDR3 region is CSVEVQVLNTEAFF. The CDR3 DNA reads as TGCAGCGTTGAAGTTCAGGTACTGAACACTGAAGCTTTCTTT.

This clone has more than one count but fewer than ten. The chain carries TRBV30 and TRBJ1-1; weak D call: TRBD1 (5 bases). Germline V CDR1 and CDR2: GTSNPN, SVGIG (reference sequence). This CDR3 has 13 residues. V shed 0 bases and J shed 4 bases, with 9 bases lying between them. Here the CDR3 reads CAWSVPGGTEAFF. CDR3 nucleotides: TGTGCCTGGAGTGTTCCGGGGGGCACTGAAGCTTTCTTT. Full variable domain (missing parts from reference TRBV30 and TRBJ1-1): SQTIHQWPATLVQPVGSPLSLECTVEGTSNPNLYWYRQAAGRGLQLLFYSVGIGQISSEVPQNLSASRPQDRQFILSSKKLLLSDSGFYLCAWSVPGGTEAFFGQGTRLTVV.

This clone has just a few counts. The V call is TRBV7-9, the J call TRBJ1-2, with D perhaps matching TRBD1 (6 bases). Trimming pared 2 bases from V and 2 bases from J, leaving 9 bases between. The CDR3 spans 14 residues. In germline, CDR1 is SEHNR, CDR2 FQNEAQ (reference sequence). For the CDR3, the DNA is TGTGCCAGCAGCTTACCCGGACAGAACTATGGCTACACCTTC. This translates into CASSLPGQNYGYTF.

This sequence joins TRBV28 and TRBJ1-3; 7 bases are a match to TRBD1. Germline V gives CDR1 MDHEN, CDR2 SYDVKM. The CDR3 loop spans 17 amino acids. Trimming took 4 bases from V and 3 from J; bases not matched to a gene: 12. In DNA form, the CDR3 reads TGTGCCAGCAGTTCCTTTAAGAATCGACAGGGTGGAAACACCATATATTTT. Amino acid sequence: CASSSFKNRQGGNTIYF.

Concerning this clone: Distinct nucleotide sequences in the sample also encode this CDR3. CDR3 nucleotides: TGCGCCAGCAGCTTGGGGGGGGGCGTAAACATTCAGTACTTC. Its translation is CASSLGGGVNIQYF. The V gene is TRBV5-1, the J gene TRBJ2-4; D perhaps matches TRBD2 (7 bases). The V end lost 0 bases, the J end lost 6 bases, and 10 bases lay between the germline ends. Germline V gene lookup returns CDR1 SGHRS and CDR2 YFSETQ. The CDR3 consists of 14 residues.

J is TRBJ1-1 and V is TRBV2, with a possible D match to TRBD1 (6 bases). Germline V gene sequence: CDR1 SNHLY, CDR2 FYNNEI. CDR3 size: 13 residues. The ends were cut back, 4 bases at V and 6 bases at J, with 12 bases in the middle. CDR3: CASSVLGAAEAFF. DNA of the CDR3: TGTGCCAGCAGTGTCCTGGGGGCAGCTGAAGCTTTCTTT.

The V and J genes are TRBV13 and TRBJ2-5; tentative D call: TRBD2 (7 bases). Trimming stripped 2 bases from V and 1 base from J, with 14 bases between. The CDR3 runs to 16 residues. In germline, CDR1 is PRHDT, CDR2 FYEKMQ (reference sequence). The CDR3 coding sequence is TGTGCCAGCAGCTTAAGCCGGGCGGGGGCCCAAGAGACCCAGTACTTC. This gives the protein CASSLSRAGAQETQYF.

The V gene is TRBV7-2, the J gene TRBJ2-3, with 11 bases matching TRBD2. J was trimmed by 6 bases and V by 6 bases; bases with no gene match: 8. The CDR3 spans 15 residues. Germline-derived CDR1 and CDR2 are SGHTA and FQGNSA. CDR3 nucleotide sequence: TGTGCCAGCAGTTCTAGCGGGGGGCCCTCGGATACGCAGTATTTT. Translating gives CASSSSGGPSDTQYF.

This chain uses TRBV2 with TRBJ1-5, with D perhaps matching TRBD1 (5 bases). This CDR3 has 14 amino acids. The V gene lost 7 bases and the J gene lost 2 bases, with 12 bases spanning the gap. Germline V CDR1 and CDR2: SNHLY, FYNNEI. CDR3 in amino acids: CASNQIGGNQPQHF. The CDR3, as DNA: TGTGCCAGCAACCAAATAGGGGGCAATCAGCCCCAGCATTTT.

V gene TRBV27 combines with J gene TRBJ2-1; 8 bases fit TRBD1. Germline CDR1 reads MNHEY; CDR2 reads SMNVEV (reference sequence). CDR3 length: 14 residues. Trimming took 2 bases from V and 7 from J; bases not matched to a gene: 4. In DNA, the CDR3 is TGTGCCAGCAGTTTACTTGGACAGGGAAATGAGCAGTTCTTC. Amino acid sequence: CASSLLGQGNEQFF.

The genes are TRBV5-5 and TRBJ1-1; 7 bases match TRBD1. V shed 0 bases and J 10 bases; nucleotides not matched to a gene: 9. The length of the CDR3 is 14 residues. Germline CDR1 is SGHKS and CDR2 is YYEKEE (reference sequence). The CDR3 region has the DNA TGTGCCAGCAGCTTGGTCGGGCAGGGGGAGACAGCTTTCTTT. This translates into CASSLVGQGETAFF. The full variable domain, with the rest looked up from reference TRBV5-5 and TRBJ1-1, is DAGVTQSPTHLIKTRGQQVTLRCSPISGHKSVSWYQQVLGQGPQFIFQYYEKEERGRGNFPDRFSARQFPNYSSELNVNALLLGDSALYLCASSLVGQGETAFFGQGTRLTVV.

The rearrangement uses TRBV4-3 and TRBJ2-5; 7 bases are shared with TRBD1. The V segment lost 4 bases and the J segment 5 bases; nucleotides outside the gene matches: 19. Germline V CDR1 and CDR2: LGHNA, YSLEER. The CDR3 consists of 18 residues. Here the CDR3 DNA reads TGCGCCAGCAGCCTCGCAACCAACAGGGGCGAGGGTGGGGAGACCCAGTACTTC. This encodes CASSLATNRGEGGETQYF.

This clone turned up a few times. V usage is TRBV6-1 and J usage is TRBJ1-3; no firm D call. The V end lost 3 bases, the J end lost 16 bases, and 19 bases lay between the germline ends. Germline CDR1 and CDR2: MNHNS and SASEGT. The CDR3 runs 13 residues. The CDR3 protein is CASSDRQVASSYF. The DNA for the CDR3 is TGTGCCAGCAGTGACAGGCAAGTGGCGTCTTCGTATTTT.

The chain uses TRBV7-8 and TRBJ2-3, with D possibly being TRBD2 (6 bases). The CDR3 totals 14 residues. Germline CDR1 and CDR2: SGHVS and FQNEAQ. V lost 5 bases, J lost 5 bases, and 14 bases lay in between. The CDR3 protein is CASSARGRRDTQYF. The CDR3 coding sequence is TGTGCCAGCAGCGCCCGGGGGAGGAGAGATACGCAGTATTTT.

The chain is built from TRBV5-4 and TRBJ1-1, with TRBD1 as a possible D gene (5 bases). V gave up 4 bases and J gave up 0 bases, with 13 bases separating them. Germline assignment: CDR1 SGHNT and CDR2 YYREEE (reference sequence). This CDR3 contains 15 residues. Here the CDR3 DNA reads TGTGCCAGCAGCCCCCGGCTAGGGGTGAACACTGAAGCTTTCTTT. Its translation: CASSPRLGVNTEAFF.

This rearrangement joins TRBV27 to TRBJ1-1; TRBD1 is a possible D gene (6 bases). The CDR3 length is 14 residues. The germline gives CDR1 MNHEY, CDR2 SMNVEV (reference sequence). V shed 6 bases and J shed 0 bases, with 11 bases lying between them. This CDR3 reads CASSPDRLNTEAFF. The CDR3, as DNA: TGTGCCAGCAGCCCCGACAGGCTGAACACTGAAGCTTTCTTT.

This clone turned up a few times. This chain joins TRBV2 and TRBJ1-2, with no clear D. Trimming took 4 bases from V and 14 from J, leaving 14 bases between them. This CDR3 comprises 11 residues. Germline lookup yields CDR1 SNHLY and CDR2 FYNNEI. The DNA for the CDR3 is TGTGCCAGCAGTGCAGCGGACCGGGAGACCTTC. This encodes CASSAADRETF. The variable domain in full, completed from reference TRBV2 and TRBJ1-2, reads EPEVTQTPSHQVTQMGQEVILRCVPISNHLYFYWYRQILGQKVEFLVSFYNNEISEKSEIFDDQFSVERPDGSNFTLKIRSTKLEDSAMYFCASSAADRETFGSGTRLTVV.

This sequence joins TRBV7-2 and TRBJ2-1; 8 positions match TRBD2. Germline CDR1 SGHTA, CDR2 FQGNSA. V gave up 5 bases and J gave up 4 bases; unmatched junction bases: 7. The CDR3 length is 15 residues. The CDR3 bases are TGTGCCAGCAGCGAAACTAGCGGAAGATACAATGAGCAGTTCTTC. Residues: CASSETSGRYNEQFF. The variable domain in full, completed from reference TRBV7-2 and TRBJ2-1, reads GAGVSQSPSNKVTEKGKDVELRCDPISGHTALYWYRQSLGQGLEFLIYFQGNSAPDKSGLPSDRFSAERTGGSVSTLTIQRTQQEDSAVYLCASSETSGRYNEQFFGPGTRLTVL.

The chain has TRBV7-2 and TRBJ2-3; 8 positions match TRBD1. Germline CDR1 SGHTA, CDR2 FQGNSA. Trimming cost V 1 base and J 10 bases; bases outside gene matches: 16. The CDR3 totals 17 residues. This chain's CDR3 is CASSLVLRQGPYSAQYF. For the CDR3, the DNA is TGTGCCAGCAGCTTAGTGCTGCGACAGGGGCCCTATAGCGCGCAGTATTTT.

The chain joins TRBV6-1 to TRBJ1-6; 7 bases agree with TRBD1. This CDR3 is 14 amino acids long. Per germline, CDR1 MNHNS and CDR2 SASEGT. CDR3 sequence: CGSGSGGYNSPLHF. The CDR3 region has the DNA TGTGGGAGCGGGTCAGGGGGCTATAATTCACCCCTCCACTTT.

The DNA for the CDR3 is TGTGCCAGCACCCGATCCGGGACAGAGTCCTCTGGCTACACCTTC. Protein: CASTRSGTESSGYTF. The chain combines TRBV7-2 with TRBJ1-2; TRBD1 aligns across 7 bases. J lost 7 bases, V lost 7 bases, and 15 bases had no gene match. Looked up from germline, CDR1 is SGHTA and CDR2 is FQGNSA. The CDR3 length is 15 residues.

The chain is built from TRBV7-9 and TRBJ2-7, with TRBD1 identical over 7 bases. The trim removed 5 bases at V and 3 bases at J, leaving 1 base unmatched. The CDR3 loop spans 12 amino acids. Germline V gene data show CDR1 as SEHNR and CDR2 as FQNEAQ (reference sequence). CDR3 sequence reads: CASSRTGYEQYF. CDR3 nucleotide sequence: TGTGCCAGCAGCCGGACAGGCTACGAGCAGTACTTC.

The rearrangement links TRBV6-4 to TRBJ2-3, with 9 bases lining up with TRBD1. The CDR3 spans 15 residues. The germline CDR1 and CDR2 sequences are MRHNA and SNTAGT. V gave up 0 bases and J gave up 4 bases; unmatched junction bases: 2. The CDR3: CASSDSTGGADTQYF. The CDR3 DNA follows: TGTGCCAGCAGTGACTCTACAGGGGGCGCAGATACGCAGTATTTT.

The CDR3 DNA reads TGTGCCAGCATAGTGGGACAGCTATATGAAGCTTTCTTT. It codes for CASIVGQLYEAFF. V is TRBV6-1 and J is TRBJ1-1; 7 nucleotides line up with TRBD1. Germline CDR1 and CDR2: MNHNS and SASEGT. This CDR3 is built from 13 residues. Losses at the gene ends were 7 bases for V and 7 bases for J; bases not matched to a gene: 9.

The chain uses TRBV2 and TRBJ2-4, with D possibly matching TRBD2 (6 bases). CDR1 and CDR2 (germline): SNHLY, FYNNEI. The V gene lost 3 bases and the J gene lost 1 base, with 16 bases spanning the gap. The CDR3 length is 17 residues. CDR3 sequence reads: CASSEVGGERAKNIQYF. CDR3 DNA sequence: TGTGCCAGCAGTGAGGTCGGGGGTGAAAGGGCCAAAAACATTCAGTACTTC.

The chain carries TRBV28 and TRBJ2-7; 9 nucleotides align to TRBD1. Germline CDR1 reads MDHEN; CDR2 reads SYDVKM. CDR3 length equals 17 residues. V dropped 4 bases and J dropped 5; count of bases not matched to a gene: 15. The CDR3 reads CASSSAGRDRGAHEQYF. In nucleotides, the CDR3 is TGTGCCAGCAGTTCAGCCGGCCGAGACAGGGGGGCGCACGAGCAGTACTTC.

The rearrangement joins TRBV10-3 to TRBJ1-2, with D possibly being TRBD1 (6 bases). Trimming left V 2 bases short and J 6 bases short, with 22 bases between. The CDR3 extends over 17 amino acids. Germline V gives CDR1 ENHRY, CDR2 SYGVKD. The CDR3 DNA reads TGTGCCATCAGTGAGCAAGACGACAGGTTCCGGAGGAATGGCTACACCTTC. Protein product: CAISEQDDRFRRNGYTF.

The chain carries TRBV6-6 and TRBJ1-5, with a possible D match to TRBD1 (5 bases). This CDR3 is built from 15 residues. With 5 bases removed from V and 5 bases from J, the gap between germline ends came to 16 bases. The V gene's germline CDR1 is MNHNY and CDR2 SVGAGI (reference sequence). The CDR3 loop reads CASSMPQGRDQPQHF. Written as DNA, the CDR3 is TGTGCCAGCAGTATGCCCCAGGGTAGGGATCAGCCCCAGCATTTT.

This rearrangement joins TRBV30 to TRBJ2-3; TRBD2 matches 7 bases. The germline V gene encodes CDR1 GTSNPN and CDR2 SVGIG (reference sequence). The CDR3 is 15 residues long. Losses at the gene ends were 2 bases for V and 0 bases for J; bases not matched to a gene: 5. The CDR3 region is CAWSLGGTSTDTQYF. In DNA form, the CDR3 reads TGTGCCTGGAGTCTGGGAGGGACGAGCACAGATACGCAGTATTTT. Full variable domain (outside the CDR3, taken from reference TRBV30 and TRBJ2-3): SQTIHQWPATLVQPVGSPLSLECTVEGTSNPNLYWYRQAAGRGLQLLFYSVGIGQISSEVPQNLSASRPQDRQFILSSKKLLLSDSGFYLCAWSLGGTSTDTQYFGPGTRLTVL.

The V call is TRBV7-9, the J call TRBJ2-3, with a tentative D call TRBD2 (6 bases). The CDR3 totals 14 residues. Trimming cost V 5 bases and J 0 bases, with 9 bases left between them. CDR1 is SEHNR, CDR2 FQNEAQ, per germline (reference sequence). The CDR3 spells CASSRGTSTDTQYF. The CDR3 nucleotides are TGTGCCAGCAGCCGCGGGACTAGCACAGATACGCAGTATTTT.

The V call is TRBV30, the J call TRBJ1-2; 7 bases align to TRBD1. V gave up 2 bases and J gave up 3 bases; unmatched junction bases: 6. CDR1 is GTSNPN and CDR2 is SVGIG in the germline V gene (reference sequence). The CDR3 has 14 amino acids. In nucleotides, the CDR3 is TGTGCCTGGAGTTCTAAGGGGACAGACTATGGCTACACCTTC. Encoded protein: CAWSSKGTDYGYTF.